The clone carrying this T cell receptor beta chain appeared a few times. Isolated RNA was reverse transcribed into cDNA used as the sequencing template. Generated by immunoSEQ multiplex PCR, the TCRdb table keeps only in-frame clones and is missing some. This table has approximately 280,000 clones, over 45% appearing once. The treatment denotes: oral pan-JAK inhibitor, 5-10 mg twice daily. The sample belongs to a study of CD8+ T cells in alopecia areata. This TCR was sampled from a human donor with alopecia areata. The sequencing used CD4+ T cells sorted from blood, collected at week 24, from a patient treated with tofacitinib.

Written as DNA, the CDR3 is TGCAGCGTTGGGGGCGGGGACGGCCAAGAGACCCAGTACTTC. It encodes CSVGGGDGQETQYF. The chain has TRBV29-1 and TRBJ2-5, with D perhaps TRBD2 (6 bases). Trimming left V 4 bases short and J 1 base short, with 13 bases between. CDR3 length: 14 residues. Germline lookup yields CDR1 SQVTM and CDR2 ANQGSEA. The whole variable domain, remainder taken from reference TRBV29-1 and TRBJ2-5, is SAVISQKPSRDICQRGTSLTIQCQVDSQVTMMFWYRQQPGQSLTLIATANQGSEATYESGFVIDKFPISRPNLTFSTLTVSNMSPEDSSIYLCSVGGGDGQETQYFGPGTRLLVL.